The next 15 T cell receptor beta chains were all read from a single sample in a study of T-cell memory formation after mild COVID-19. TCRdb fed the 5' RACE reads into MiXCR, producing one record per CDR3 protein. The sample consists of 150,000 or so distinct CDR3 sequences, roughly 11% of them appearing once. Sequenced input: PBMCs or a T cell subset sorted from them (not recorded which). These receptors all stem from a man aged 18-30 years who had mild COVID-19 (a few samples of this study predate the infection). Cell type and time point are not known.

This clonotype was found many times. This chain connects TRBV14 to TRBJ1-1; no clear D. Germline V lookup: CDR1 SGHDN, CDR2 FVKESK. Trimming took 4 bases from V and 6 from J, leaving 9 bases between them. The CDR3 spans 12 residues. CDR3 protein: CASSPGWAEAFF. The CDR3 DNA follows: TGTGCCAGCAGCCCAGGTTGGGCTGAAGCTTTCTTT.

In this sample, this clonotype turned up many times. The chain couples TRBV12-3 or TRBV12-4 to TRBJ2-1, with D maybe TRBD2 (5 bases). The germline V and J ends were trimmed by 2 bases and 0 bases, with 5 bases remaining between them. The CDR3 extends over 14 amino acids. The CDR3 here is CASSLRGSYNEQFF. The CDR3, as DNA: TGTGCCAGCAGTTTACGGGGCTCCTACAATGAGCAGTTCTTC.

The CDR3: CASRGQETQYF. CDR3 nucleotide sequence: TGCGCCAGCAGGGGACAAGAGACCCAGTACTTC. The rearrangement uses TRBV4-1 and TRBJ2-5; no reliable D call. CDR1 and CDR2 (germline): MGHRA, YSYEKL. The ends were cut back, 6 bases at V and 2 bases at J, with 4 bases in the middle. The CDR3 covers 11 residues.

This chain links TRBV21-1 with TRBJ2-1; the tabulated D call, TRBD2, remains unverified against the DNA. TRBV21-1 is a pseudogene segment. The CDR3 runs to 15 residues. CDR3 bases: TGTGCCAGCAGCAAACTAGCGGGGACTCGGACGGAGCAGTTCTTC. This codes for CASSKLAGTRTEQFF.

This clonotype appeared a few times. The chain employs TRBV5-1 and TRBJ1-1; D not resolved. V was shortened by 2 bases and J by 0 bases, with 8 bases between the two germline ends. CDR3 length equals 14 residues. Germline V gene data show CDR1 as SGHRS and CDR2 as YFSETQ. CDR3 in amino acids: CASSFDGMNTEAFF. The CDR3 bases are TGCGCCAGCAGCTTTGACGGAATGAACACTGAAGCTTTCTTT.

The chain carries TRBV7-2 and TRBJ2-2, with no clear D. The CDR3 totals 14 residues. Germline CDR1 is SGHTA and CDR2 is FQGNSA. Trimming stripped 5 bases from V and 0 bases from J, with 7 bases between. The CDR3 DNA reads as TGTGCCAGCAGCACCAGCCCGAACACCGGGGAGCTGTTTTTT. It yields the protein CASSTSPNTGELFF.

There are many counts of this clonotype. V usage is TRBV7-6 and J usage is TRBJ2-3; 7 bases align to TRBD2. Germline CDR1 and CDR2: SGHVS and FNYEAQ. This CDR3 contains 15 residues. V lost 1 base, J lost 5 bases, and 6 bases stayed unmatched. Written as DNA, the CDR3 is TGTGCCAGCAGCTTAGTTGGCGGGGGAGAAGATACGCAGTATTTT. Its protein product is CASSLVGGGEDTQYF.

The chain combines TRBV6-6 with TRBJ2-5; 12 bases are a match to TRBD2. From germline, CDR1 is MNHNY and CDR2 SVGAGI (reference sequence). V trimming: 4 bases; J trimming: 5 bases; junction bases outside the gene matches: 8. The CDR3 loop spans 16 amino acids. The CDR3 DNA sequence: TGTGCCAGCAGTTTGCTAGCGGGGGGGGGTAAGGAGACCCAGTACTTC. Translating gives CASSLLAGGGKETQYF.

At least ten counts were recorded for this clonotype. The chain recombines TRBV12-3 or TRBV12-4 with TRBJ1-5; 8 nucleotides align to TRBD1. The CDR3 spans 14 residues. The V gene end was trimmed by 8 bases and the J gene end by 7 bases; junction bases not matched to a gene: 10. CDR3 amino acids: CASRRTGNGQPQHF. The CDR3 region has the DNA TGTGCCAGCCGACGGACAGGGAACGGGCAGCCCCAGCATTTT.

The J gene is TRBJ2-3, the V gene TRBV4-1, with D hard to call. In germline, CDR1 is MGHRA, CDR2 YSYEKL. This CDR3 has 12 amino acids. V lost 3 bases to trimming and J lost 4 bases, with 5 bases between them. CDR3 residues: CASSHLADTQYF. The CDR3 coding sequence is TGCGCCAGCAGCCATTTAGCAGATACGCAGTATTTT.

In this sample, this clonotype turned up a few times. The chain joins TRBV7-3 to TRBJ2-3; D perhaps matches TRBD1 (6 bases). V gave up 5 bases and J gave up 2 bases, with 14 bases separating them. The length of the CDR3 is 15 residues. Germline CDR1 and CDR2: SGHTA and FQGTGA. In DNA form, the CDR3 reads TGTGCCAGCAGCCCTAGGGGACACCCCACAGATACGCAGTATTTT. Protein sequence: CASSPRGHPTDTQYF.

This clonotype has only a few counts. V gene TRBV30 combines with J gene TRBJ1-3; no clear D gene. Germline loops: CDR1 GTSNPN, CDR2 SVGIG (reference sequence). V was clipped by 5 bases and J by 0 bases, with 8 bases between them. The CDR3 loop spans 13 amino acids. CDR3 DNA sequence: TGTGCCTGGCAGAGGACCTCTGGAAACACCATATATTTT. Protein: CAWQRTSGNTIYF.

This clonotype was seen a handful of times. The CDR3 reads CASSLGQLSYEQYV. The CDR3 DNA is TGTGCCAGCAGCTTAGGCCAGCTTTCCTACGAGCAGTACGTC. The chain employs TRBV11-2 and TRBJ2-7; D gene ambiguous. Trimming pared 1 base from V and 1 base from J, leaving 8 bases between. The CDR3 totals 14 residues. Germline V CDR1 and CDR2: SGHAT, FQNNGV.

V is TRBV20-1 and J is TRBJ1-1; D is uncertain. V dropped 1 base and J dropped 2 bases, with 11 bases sitting between them. The germline gives CDR1 DFQATT, CDR2 SNEGSKA (reference sequence). The CDR3 has 14 residues. CDR3 DNA sequence: TGCAGTGCTAGAGTGCTATCGAGTAACACTGAAGCTTTCTTT. Amino acid sequence: CSARVLSSNTEAFF.

This clonotype showed up just a few times. This rearrangement joins TRBV5-1 to TRBJ2-3; 9 bases align to TRBD1. The trim removed 4 bases at V and 0 bases at J, leaving 18 bases unmatched. Germline V lookup: CDR1 SGHRS, CDR2 YFSETQ. The length of the CDR3 is 20 residues. For the CDR3, the DNA is TGCGCCAGCAGCCCCCCTCTCCGGGACAGGGAAAATTGGAGCACAGATACGCAGTATTTT. Translated, it gives CASSPPLRDRENWSTDTQYF.